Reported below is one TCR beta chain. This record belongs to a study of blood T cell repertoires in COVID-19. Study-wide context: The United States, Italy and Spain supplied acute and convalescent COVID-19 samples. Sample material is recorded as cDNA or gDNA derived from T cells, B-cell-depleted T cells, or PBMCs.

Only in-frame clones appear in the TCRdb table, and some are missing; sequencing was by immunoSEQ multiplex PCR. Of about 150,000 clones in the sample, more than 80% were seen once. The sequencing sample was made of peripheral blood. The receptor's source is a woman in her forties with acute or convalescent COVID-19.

CDR3 coding DNA: TGTGCCAGTACCCCACAGAAAATGAGCGGGAGCGCGATTATTGGATCCGAGCAGTACTTC. It is translated as CASTPQKMSGSAIIGSEQYF. The gene calls are TRBV19 and TRBJ2-7, with TRBD2 matching 8 bases. The germline gives CDR1 LNHDA, CDR2 SQIVND (reference sequence). V shed 7 bases and J 6 bases; nucleotides not matched to a gene: 29. The CDR3 is 20 amino acids. The full variable domain, with the rest looked up from reference TRBV19 and TRBJ2-7, is DGGITQSPKYLFRKEGQNVTLSCEQNLNHDAMYWYRQDPGQGLRLIYYSQIVNDFQKGDIAEGYSVSREKKESFPLTVTSAQKNPTAFYLCASTPQKMSGSAIIGSEQYFGPGTRLTVT.